This T cell receptor beta chain was documented in a study of shared clonotypes between healthy human individuals. Trimming pared 5 bases from V and 5 bases from J, leaving 10 bases between. Germline CDR1 reads SEHNR; CDR2 reads FQNEAQ (reference sequence). The CDR3 covers 12 residues. As for this clone: No antigen is known for it.

The assay was immunoSEQ multiplex PCR, and TCRdb's table has in-frame clones only and misses some. This sample yields 2 million to 2.5 million clones, of which more than 85% are seen a single time; roughly 1.8% belongs to the top ten. Findings and caveats of the study: Shared clonotypes: roughly 4.7% naive CD4, about 3.3% naive CD8, less than 2.5% memory CD4, approximately 0.37% memory CD8.

CD45RO negativity and positive selection for CCR7 defined naive CD8 cells, a population that excluded terminally differentiated effector memory CD45RA+ cells. The chain employs TRBV7-9 and TRBJ2-7; no firm D call. This receptor was taken from a man between 18 and 35 years old in good health. Some clones in this sample may be carry-over from other donors' samples. Sequenced: naive CD8+ T cells from PBMCs. The CDR3: CASSRGSDEQYF. The CDR3 region has the DNA TGTGCCAGCAGCCGCGGATCTGACGAGCAGTACTTC.